This TCR beta chain comes out of a study of persistence of HIV-infected CD4 T cells. Study-wide context: The sample holds CD4+ T cells responsive to CMV or HIV-1 Gag. Multiple blood draws of up to roughly 200 mL, except two donors with single leukapheresis. General study results and limits: Degenerate expanded CDR3beta sequences were enriched among CMV- and Gag-responding cells.

The libraries were made with immunoSEQ version 4 in survey mode. The protocol was immunoSEQ multiplex PCR, while the TCRdb copy is restricted to in-frame clones and leaves out a portion. The data show 30,000 to 45,000 clones, around 83% seen once. This CDR3 contains 16 residues. V gave up 3 bases and J gave up 0 bases; unmatched junction bases: 5. Germline CDR1 and CDR2: LNHDA and SQIVND (reference sequence). On this clone: Its antigen is not identified.

Cells were stimulated with overlapping HIV-1 Gag 15-mer peptides. CD40L/CD69 double-negative CD45RO-high memory CD4+ T cells were collected. Donors had CD4+ T cell counts above 400 cells/uL and were CMV-seropositive. This TCR was recovered from an adult with HIV. The donor label of this sample is uncertain. V and J are TRBV19 and TRBJ1-2; 9 nucleotides match TRBD1. Sequencing was performed on cultured CD4+ T cells from PBMCs, taken from a patient who received antiretroviral therapy. CDR3 sequence (DNA): TGTGCCAGTAGTATTACCGGGACAGGGCCTAACTATGGCTACACCTTC. It yields the protein CASSITGTGPNYGYTF.